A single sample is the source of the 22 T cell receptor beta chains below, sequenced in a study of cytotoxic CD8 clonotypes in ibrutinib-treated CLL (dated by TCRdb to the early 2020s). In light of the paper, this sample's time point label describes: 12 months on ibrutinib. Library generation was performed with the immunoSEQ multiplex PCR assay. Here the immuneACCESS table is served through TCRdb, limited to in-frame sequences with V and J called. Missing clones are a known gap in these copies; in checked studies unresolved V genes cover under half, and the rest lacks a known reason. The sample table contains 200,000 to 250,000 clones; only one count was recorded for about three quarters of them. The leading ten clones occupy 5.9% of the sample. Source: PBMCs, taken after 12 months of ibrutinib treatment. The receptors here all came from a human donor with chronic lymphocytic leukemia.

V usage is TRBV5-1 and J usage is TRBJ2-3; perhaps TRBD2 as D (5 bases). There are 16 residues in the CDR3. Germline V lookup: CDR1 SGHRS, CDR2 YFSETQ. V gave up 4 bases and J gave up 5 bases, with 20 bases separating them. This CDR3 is CASSPMSIATGDTQYF. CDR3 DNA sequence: TGCGCCAGCAGCCCTATGTCGATAGCGACGGGAGATACGCAGTATTTT.

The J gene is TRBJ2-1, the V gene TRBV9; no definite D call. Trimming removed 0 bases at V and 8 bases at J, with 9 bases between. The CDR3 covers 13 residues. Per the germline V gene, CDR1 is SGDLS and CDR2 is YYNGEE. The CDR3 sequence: CASSVGLADEQFF. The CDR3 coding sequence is TGTGCCAGCAGCGTAGGGCTTGCGGATGAGCAGTTCTTC.

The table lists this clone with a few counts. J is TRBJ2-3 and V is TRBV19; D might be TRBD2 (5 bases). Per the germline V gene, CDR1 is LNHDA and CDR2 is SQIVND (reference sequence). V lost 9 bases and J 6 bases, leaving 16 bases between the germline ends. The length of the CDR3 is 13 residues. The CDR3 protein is CASQRPGSDTQYF. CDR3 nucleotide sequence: TGTGCCAGCCAGCGACCGGGGAGTGATACGCAGTATTTT.

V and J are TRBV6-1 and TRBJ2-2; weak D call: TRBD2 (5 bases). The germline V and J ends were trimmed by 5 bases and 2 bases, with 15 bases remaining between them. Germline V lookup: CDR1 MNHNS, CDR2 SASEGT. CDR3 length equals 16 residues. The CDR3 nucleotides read TGTGCCAGCAGTAAAGGGTCCGGGGTTAACACCGGGGAGCTGTTTTTT. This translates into CASSKGSGVNTGELFF.

DNA of the CDR3: TGTGCCAGCAGTGACTCTTGGCGGGGGAACACCGGGGAGCTGTTTTTT. Encoded protein: CASSDSWRGNTGELFF. V usage is TRBV6-4 and J usage is TRBJ2-2; possibly TRBD2 for D (6 bases). Germline CDR1 MRHNA, CDR2 SNTAGT. The CDR3 length is 16 residues. V shed 0 bases and J shed 1 base, with 9 bases lying between them.

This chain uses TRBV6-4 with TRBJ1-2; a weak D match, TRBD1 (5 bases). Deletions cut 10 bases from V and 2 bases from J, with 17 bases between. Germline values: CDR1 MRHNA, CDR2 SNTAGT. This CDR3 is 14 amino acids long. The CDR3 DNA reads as TGTGCCATCGTCGAGGGGACCCTCAACTATGGCTACACCTTC. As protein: CAIVEGTLNYGYTF.

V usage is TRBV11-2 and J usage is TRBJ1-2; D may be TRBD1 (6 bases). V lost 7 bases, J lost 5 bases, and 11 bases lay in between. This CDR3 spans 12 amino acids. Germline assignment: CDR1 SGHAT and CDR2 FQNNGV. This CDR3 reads CASTPDSYGYTF. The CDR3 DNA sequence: TGTGCCAGCACCCCGGACAGTTATGGCTACACCTTC.

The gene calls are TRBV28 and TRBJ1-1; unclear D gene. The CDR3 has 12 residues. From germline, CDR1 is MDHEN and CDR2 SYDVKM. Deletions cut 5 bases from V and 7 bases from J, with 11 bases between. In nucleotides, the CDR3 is TGTGCCAGCAGTCCCATGGTTGGTGAAGCTTTCTTT. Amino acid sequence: CASSPMVGEAFF. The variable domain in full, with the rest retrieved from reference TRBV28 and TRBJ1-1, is DVKVTQSSRYLVKRTGEKVFLECVQDMDHENMFWYRQDPGLGLRLIYFSYDVKMKEKGDIPEGYSVSREKKERFSLILESASTNQTSMYLCASSPMVGEAFFGQGTRLTVV.

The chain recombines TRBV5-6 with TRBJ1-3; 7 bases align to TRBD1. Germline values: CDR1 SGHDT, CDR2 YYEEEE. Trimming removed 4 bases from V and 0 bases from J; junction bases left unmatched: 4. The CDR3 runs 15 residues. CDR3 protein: CASSLTGISGNTIYF. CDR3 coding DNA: TGTGCCAGCAGCCTGACAGGGATCTCTGGAAACACCATATATTTT.

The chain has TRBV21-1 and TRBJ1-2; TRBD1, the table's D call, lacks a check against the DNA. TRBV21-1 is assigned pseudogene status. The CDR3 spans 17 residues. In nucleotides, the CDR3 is TGTGCCAACAATTCCCCGACAGCCCCCTTGATTGAATATGGCTACACCTTC. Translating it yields CANNSPTAPLIEYGYTF.

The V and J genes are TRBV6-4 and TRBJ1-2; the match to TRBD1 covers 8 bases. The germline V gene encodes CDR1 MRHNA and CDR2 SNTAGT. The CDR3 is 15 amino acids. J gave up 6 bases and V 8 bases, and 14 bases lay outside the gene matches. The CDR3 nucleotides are TGTGCCAGCCACCCCGGACAGGGTTCTATGGATGGCTACACCTTC. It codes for CASHPGQGSMDGYTF.

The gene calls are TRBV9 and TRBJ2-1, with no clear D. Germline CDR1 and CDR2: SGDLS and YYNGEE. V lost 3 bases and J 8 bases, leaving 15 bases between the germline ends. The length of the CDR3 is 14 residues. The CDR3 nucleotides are TGTGCCAGCAGCGGAGATGTCCGGGCGGATGAGCAGTTCTTC. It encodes CASSGDVRADEQFF.

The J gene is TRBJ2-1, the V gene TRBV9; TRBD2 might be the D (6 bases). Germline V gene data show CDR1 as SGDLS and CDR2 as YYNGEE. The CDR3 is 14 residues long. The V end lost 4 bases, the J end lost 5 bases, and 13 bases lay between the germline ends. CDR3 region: CASSSQRANNEQFF. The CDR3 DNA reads TGTGCCAGCAGCTCCCAGCGGGCCAACAATGAGCAGTTCTTC.

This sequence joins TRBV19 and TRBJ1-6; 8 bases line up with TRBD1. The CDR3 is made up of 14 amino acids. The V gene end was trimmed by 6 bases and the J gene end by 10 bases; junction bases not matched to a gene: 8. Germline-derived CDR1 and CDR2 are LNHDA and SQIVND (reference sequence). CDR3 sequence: CASRVDREGSPLHF. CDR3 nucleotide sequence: TGTGCCAGTAGGGTGGACAGGGAAGGGTCACCCCTCCACTTT.

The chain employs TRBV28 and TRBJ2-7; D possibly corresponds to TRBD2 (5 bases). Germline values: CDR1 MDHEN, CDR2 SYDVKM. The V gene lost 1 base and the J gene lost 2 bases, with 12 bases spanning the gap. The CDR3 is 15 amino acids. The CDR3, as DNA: TGTGCCAGCAGTTTATTCGGGAAGGTTCCCTACGAGCAGTACTTC. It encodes CASSLFGKVPYEQYF. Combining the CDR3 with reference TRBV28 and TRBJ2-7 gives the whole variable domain DVKVTQSSRYLVKRTGEKVFLECVQDMDHENMFWYRQDPGLGLRLIYFSYDVKMKEKGDIPEGYSVSREKKERFSLILESASTNQTSMYLCASSLFGKVPYEQYFGPGTRLTVT.

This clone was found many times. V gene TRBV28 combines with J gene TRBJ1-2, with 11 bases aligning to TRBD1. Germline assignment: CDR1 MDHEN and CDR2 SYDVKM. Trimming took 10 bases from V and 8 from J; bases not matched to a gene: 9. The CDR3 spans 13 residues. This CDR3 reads CATPGQGGSGYTF. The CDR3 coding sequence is TGTGCCACTCCGGGACAGGGGGGTTCCGGCTACACCTTC.

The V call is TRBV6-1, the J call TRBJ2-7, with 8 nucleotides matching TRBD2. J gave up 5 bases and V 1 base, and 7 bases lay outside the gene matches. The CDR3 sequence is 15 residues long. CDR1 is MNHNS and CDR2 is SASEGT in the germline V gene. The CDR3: CASSEGFAGGHEQYF. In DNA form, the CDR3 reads TGTGCCAGCAGTGAAGGGTTTGCGGGAGGACACGAGCAGTACTTC.

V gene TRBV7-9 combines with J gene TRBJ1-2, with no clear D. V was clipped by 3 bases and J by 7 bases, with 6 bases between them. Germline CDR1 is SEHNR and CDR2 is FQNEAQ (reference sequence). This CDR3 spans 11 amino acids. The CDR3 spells CASSFNGGYTF. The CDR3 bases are TGTGCCAGCAGCTTCAACGGTGGCTACACCTTC. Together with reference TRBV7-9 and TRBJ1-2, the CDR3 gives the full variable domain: DTGVSQNPRHKITKRGQNVTFRCDPISEHNRLYWYRQTLGQGPEFLTYFQNEAQLEKSRLLSDRFSAERPKGSFSTLEIQRTEQGDSAMYLCASSFNGGYTFGSGTRLTVV.

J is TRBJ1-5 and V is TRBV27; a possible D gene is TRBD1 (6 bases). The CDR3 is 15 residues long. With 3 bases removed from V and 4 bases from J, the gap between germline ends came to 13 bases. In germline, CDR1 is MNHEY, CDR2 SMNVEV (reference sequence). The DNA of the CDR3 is TGTGCCAGCAGTTTTCGGCAGGGGCCTAATCAGCCCCAGCATTTT. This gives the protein CASSFRQGPNQPQHF.

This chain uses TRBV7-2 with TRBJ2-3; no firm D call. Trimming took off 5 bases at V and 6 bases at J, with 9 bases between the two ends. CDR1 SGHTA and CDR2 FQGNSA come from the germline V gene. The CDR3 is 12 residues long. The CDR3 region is CASSAPVDTQYF. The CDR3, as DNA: TGTGCCAGCAGCGCCCCGGTGGATACGCAGTATTTT.

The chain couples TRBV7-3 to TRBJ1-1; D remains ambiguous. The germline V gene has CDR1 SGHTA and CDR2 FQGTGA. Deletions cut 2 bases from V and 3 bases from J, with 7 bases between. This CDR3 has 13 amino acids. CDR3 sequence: CASSLYGYTEAFF. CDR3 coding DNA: TGTGCCAGCAGCTTATACGGGTACACTGAAGCTTTCTTT.

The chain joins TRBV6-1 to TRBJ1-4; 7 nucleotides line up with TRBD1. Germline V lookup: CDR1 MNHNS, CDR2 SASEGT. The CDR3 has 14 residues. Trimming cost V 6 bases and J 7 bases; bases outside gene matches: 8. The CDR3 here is CASRETGSSEKLFF. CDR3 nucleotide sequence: TGTGCCAGCAGGGAGACAGGGTCCAGTGAAAAACTGTTTTTT.